What follows are 20 T cell receptor beta chains derived from one specimen sequenced in a study of blood T cell repertoires in COVID-19. Assay: immunoSEQ multiplex PCR; the TCRdb copy retains only in-frame clones and omits some. Found here are about 190,000 clones, roughly 80% of them singletons; the top ten hold 2.5% to 3.5%. Sequenced input: PBMCs or T cells enriched from blood (not recorded which). All receptors derive from a woman aged 25 to 45 who had recovered from COVID-19.

The V and J genes are TRBV6-6 and TRBJ1-3; TRBD1 is a possible D gene (6 bases). This CDR3 spans 14 amino acids. Germline V gene data show CDR1 as MNHNY and CDR2 as SVGAGI (reference sequence). The V gene lost 5 bases and the J gene lost 7 bases, with 15 bases spanning the gap. The CDR3 region is CASSPGQSPNTIYF. The DNA for the CDR3 is TGTGCCAGCAGTCCCGGACAGTCCCCGAACACCATATATTTT.

The chain links TRBV10-3 to TRBJ1-5; D gene ambiguous. The CDR3 has 13 amino acids. V lost 8 bases to trimming and J lost 5 bases, with 13 bases between them. From germline, CDR1 is ENHRY and CDR2 SYGVKD. CDR3 DNA sequence: TGTGCCATCGGGCCCGTGGGTTATCAGCCCCAGCATTTT. This codes for CAIGPVGYQPQHF.

The V and J genes are TRBV1 and TRBJ1-6. TRBV1 is shown as a pseudogene. CDR3 length: 13 residues. The chain's CDR3 is CTSSQDRHSPLHF. In nucleotides, the CDR3 is TGCACCAGCAGCCAAGATCGTCATTCACCCCTCCACTTT.

V usage is TRBV28 and J usage is TRBJ2-3, with TRBD2 as a possible D gene (7 bases). Trimming pared 6 bases from V and 1 base from J, leaving 20 bases between. This CDR3 region has 17 residues. The germline V gene encodes CDR1 MDHEN and CDR2 SYDVKM. CDR3 amino acids: CASSPKGQGRGTDTQYF. DNA for the CDR3: TGTGCCAGCAGCCCTAAGGGACAAGGGAGGGGCACAGATACGCAGTATTTT. Variable domain in full (rest from reference TRBV28 and TRBJ2-3): DVKVTQSSRYLVKRTGEKVFLECVQDMDHENMFWYRQDPGLGLRLIYFSYDVKMKEKGDIPEGYSVSREKKERFSLILESASTNQTSMYLCASSPKGQGRGTDTQYFGPGTRLTVL.

The rearrangement joins TRBV28 to TRBJ2-5; 9 bases align to TRBD2. Germline V gene data show CDR1 as MDHEN and CDR2 as SYDVKM. The CDR3 consists of 14 residues. V shed 9 bases and J 5 bases; nucleotides not matched to a gene: 10. CDR3 in DNA: TGTGCCAGTGACGTAGGGACTAGCTATGAGACCCAGTACTTC. Its protein is CASDVGTSYETQYF.

The CDR3 reads CASSRLAAGGRKTQYF. CDR3 sequence (DNA): TGTGCCAGCAGCCGCCTGGCTGCGGGAGGGCGTAAGACCCAGTACTTC. The chain is built from TRBV3-1 (or the pseudogene TRBV3-2) and TRBJ2-5, with 9 nucleotides matching TRBD2. The CDR3 is 16 amino acids. Trimming removed 4 bases from V and 6 bases from J; junction bases left unmatched: 12. Germline V gene sequence: CDR1 LGHDT, CDR2 YNNKEL (reference sequence).

This clone was seen at least ten times. V and J are TRBV19 and TRBJ1-5, with 8 bases matching TRBD1. Trimming removed 5 bases from V and 2 bases from J; junction bases left unmatched: 8. The CDR3 sequence is 16 residues long. The germline V gene encodes CDR1 LNHDA and CDR2 SQIVND (reference sequence). The chain's CDR3 is CASSLGTGAGNQPQHF. CDR3 nucleotides: TGTGCCAGTAGTCTCGGGACAGGAGCAGGCAATCAGCCCCAGCATTTT. The variable domain in full, completed from reference TRBV19 and TRBJ1-5, reads DGGITQSPKYLFRKEGQNVTLSCEQNLNHDAMYWYRQDPGQGLRLIYYSQIVNDFQKGDIAEGYSVSREKKESFPLTVTSAQKNPTAFYLCASSLGTGAGNQPQHFGDGTRLSIL.

V usage is TRBV7-2 and J usage is TRBJ2-4; 8 bases map to TRBD2. Germline trimming cut 5 bases from V and 0 bases from J; bases unmatched to any gene: 12. The CDR3 contains 18 residues. Germline-derived CDR1 and CDR2 are SGHTA and FQGNSA. CDR3 sequence reads: CASSPPGGRIGAKNIQYF. In DNA, the CDR3 is TGTGCCAGCAGCCCCCCGGGAGGGCGGATTGGAGCCAAAAACATTCAGTACTTC.

This chain uses TRBV29-1 with TRBJ2-2; TRBD2 matches 15 bases. The J segment lost 6 bases and the V segment lost 6 bases, leaving 5 bases of the junction unmatched. Germline assignment: CDR1 SQVTM and CDR2 ANQGSEA. This CDR3 spans 15 amino acids. CDR3: CSVGLAGGPAGELFF. As DNA, the CDR3 is TGCAGCGTAGGACTAGCGGGAGGGCCAGCCGGGGAGCTGTTTTTT.

The gene calls are TRBV7-8 and TRBJ2-3; 8 nucleotides agree with TRBD2. The germline V gene has CDR1 SGHVS and CDR2 FQNEAQ. V dropped 5 bases and J dropped 0; count of bases not matched to a gene: 7. This CDR3 region has 16 residues. CDR3 sequence: CASSPRGGGSTDTQYF. Written as DNA, the CDR3 is TGTGCCAGCAGCCCACGGGGGGGCGGAAGCACAGATACGCAGTATTTT.

The rearrangement uses TRBV29-1 and TRBJ1-2, with D tentatively TRBD1 (5 bases). V shed 7 bases and J shed 3 bases, with 6 bases lying between them. Germline CDR1 SQVTM, CDR2 ANQGSEA. CDR3 length equals 10 residues. This CDR3 reads CSAQDYGYTF. Written as DNA, the CDR3 is TGCAGCGCACAGGACTATGGCTACACCTTC. Based on the CDR3 plus reference TRBV29-1 and TRBJ1-2, the full variable domain is SAVISQKPSRDICQRGTSLTIQCQVDSQVTMMFWYRQQPGQSLTLIATANQGSEATYESGFVIDKFPISRPNLTFSTLTVSNMSPEDSSIYLCSAQDYGYTFGSGTRLTVV.

The chain joins TRBV5-1 to TRBJ2-3; TRBD2 is a possible D gene (5 bases). Germline V lookup: CDR1 SGHRS, CDR2 YFSETQ. The germline V and J ends were trimmed by 1 base and 5 bases, with 11 bases remaining between them. CDR3 size: 14 residues. CDR3 protein: CASSLWGDVDTQYF. The CDR3 DNA follows: TGCGCCAGCAGCTTGTGGGGAGATGTAGATACGCAGTATTTT.

The chain employs TRBV28 and TRBJ1-1, with 11 bases fitting TRBD1. CDR1 is MDHEN and CDR2 is SYDVKM in the germline V gene. The junction had 7 bases not matched to a gene; V was cut back by 5 bases and J by 11 bases. The CDR3 consists of 13 residues. This chain's CDR3 is CASSGTGGREAFF. CDR3 nucleotide sequence: TGTGCCAGCAGTGGGACAGGGGGTAGGGAGGCTTTCTTT.

The V call is TRBV24-1, the J call TRBJ1-1, with 7 bases aligning to TRBD1. Unmatched junction bases numbered 1, after V lost 4 bases and J lost 6 bases. The CDR3 runs to 12 residues. Germline V gene lookup returns CDR1 KGHDR and CDR2 SFDVKD. CDR3 nucleotides: TGTGCCACCAGTGAGCAGGGGGCTGAAGCTTTCTTT. Amino acid sequence: CATSEQGAEAFF.

The chain is built from TRBV28 and TRBJ2-7; TRBD1 matches at 7 bases. This CDR3 comprises 14 residues. V was pared by 2 bases and J by 4 bases, with 5 bases of the junction left unmatched. Germline assignment: CDR1 MDHEN and CDR2 SYDVKM. CDR3 sequence (DNA): TGTGCCAGCAGTTTACAAGGGGGCAGGTACGAGCAGTACTTC. Its translation: CASSLQGGRYEQYF.

V and J are TRBV19 and TRBJ1-5; weak D call: TRBD1 (5 bases). The V gene's germline CDR1 is LNHDA and CDR2 SQIVND (reference sequence). The CDR3 is 15 amino acids. V was clipped by 8 bases and J by 0 bases, with 14 bases between them. CDR3 nucleotide sequence: TGTGCCAGTTGCGGACAAGCGACTAGCAATCAGCCCCAGCATTTT. This gives the protein CASCGQATSNQPQHF.

In its sample, this clone was seen a few times. The chain employs TRBV21-1 and TRBJ1-4; the table gives TRBD1 as D, unverified against the DNA. TRBV21-1 is a listed pseudogene. CDR3 length equals 15 residues. CDR3 DNA sequence: TGTGCCAGCACCGACGACAGACCGGGTAATGAAAAACTGTTTTTT. Its translation: CASTDDRPGNEKLFF.

This clone was recorded only once. The V and J genes are TRBV11-2 and TRBJ2-3, with D perhaps matching TRBD1 (6 bases). The V gene's germline CDR1 is SGHAT and CDR2 FQNNGV. The CDR3 consists of 15 residues. Between the trimmed V and J ends, which lost 2 bases and 2 bases, there was a span of 11 bases. The CDR3 DNA reads as TGTGCCAGCAGCTTAAGGTGGACAGCCACAGATACGCAGTATTTT. It encodes CASSLRWTATDTQYF.

This clone occurred once. The chain employs TRBV19 and TRBJ1-2, with 9 bases fitting TRBD1. Germline CDR1 and CDR2: LNHDA and SQIVND (reference sequence). This CDR3 comprises 15 residues. V gave up 2 bases and J gave up 7 bases; unmatched junction bases: 8. The CDR3 DNA is TGTGCCAGTAGTATAAACCAGGACAGGGGAGCTGGCTACACCTTC. It codes for CASSINQDRGAGYTF. The full variable domain, its missing parts supplied by reference TRBV19 and TRBJ1-2, is DGGITQSPKYLFRKEGQNVTLSCEQNLNHDAMYWYRQDPGQGLRLIYYSQIVNDFQKGDIAEGYSVSREKKESFPLTVTSAQKNPTAFYLCASSINQDRGAGYTFGSGTRLTVV.

The rearrangement joins TRBV18 to TRBJ1-1, with a possible D match to TRBD1 (5 bases). Trimming stripped 3 bases from V and 3 bases from J, with 11 bases between. The CDR3 sequence is 14 residues long. The germline gives CDR1 KGHSH, CDR2 LQKENI. CDR3 DNA: TGTGCCAGCTCACCCAGGGAAGATCACACTGAAGCTTTCTTT. It translates to CASSPREDHTEAFF.